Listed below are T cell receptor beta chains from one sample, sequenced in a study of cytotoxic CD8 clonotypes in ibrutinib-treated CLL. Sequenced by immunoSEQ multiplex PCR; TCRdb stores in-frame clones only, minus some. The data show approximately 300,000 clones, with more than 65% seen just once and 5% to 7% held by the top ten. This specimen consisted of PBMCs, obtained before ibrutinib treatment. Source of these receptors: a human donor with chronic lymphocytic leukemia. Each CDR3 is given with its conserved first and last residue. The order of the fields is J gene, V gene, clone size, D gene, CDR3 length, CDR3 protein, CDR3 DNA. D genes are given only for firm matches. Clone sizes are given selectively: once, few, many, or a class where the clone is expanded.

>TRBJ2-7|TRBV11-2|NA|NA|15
CASSLSWQGLYEQYF
TGTGCCAGCAGCTTATCTTGGCAGGGGTTATACGAGCAGTACTTC
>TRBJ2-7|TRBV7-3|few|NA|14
CASSLKQGVYEQYF
TGTGCCAGCAGCTTAAAACAGGGAGTGTACGAGCAGTACTTC
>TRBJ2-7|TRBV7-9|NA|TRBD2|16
CASSLAPSGSAYEQYF
TGTGCCAGCAGCTTAGCACCTAGCGGGAGTGCGTACGAGCAGTACTTC
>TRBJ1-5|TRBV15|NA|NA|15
CATSRGGTRNQPQHF
TGTGCCACCAGCAGAGGAGGGACCCGTAATCAGCCCCAGCATTTT
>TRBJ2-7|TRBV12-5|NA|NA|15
CASGLATSQGYEQYF
TGTGCTAGTGGTTTGGCGACTTCTCAGGGCTACGAGCAGTACTTC
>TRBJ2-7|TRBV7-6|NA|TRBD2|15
CASSSGGLAVLEQYF
TGTGCCAGCAGCTCAGGAGGACTAGCGGTTCTCGAGCAGTACTTC
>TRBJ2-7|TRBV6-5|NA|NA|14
CASSYSGRQGRQYF
TGTGCCAGCAGTTACTCTGGCAGGCAGGGGAGACAGTACTTC
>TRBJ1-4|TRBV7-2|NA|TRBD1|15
CASSETGVGGEKLFF
TGTGCCAGCAGCGAAACAGGGGTAGGCGGTGAAAAACTGTTTTTT
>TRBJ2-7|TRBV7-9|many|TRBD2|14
CASSQTSGSHEQYF
TGTGCCAGCAGCCAGACTAGCGGGAGCCACGAGCAGTACTTC
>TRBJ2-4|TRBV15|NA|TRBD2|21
CATSRRQGGLAGGLAKNIQYF
TGTGCCACCAGCCGACGTCAAGGCGGACTAGCGGGAGGGCTGGCCAAAAACATTCAGTACTTC
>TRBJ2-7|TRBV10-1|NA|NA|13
CASSESIKSKQYF
TGCGCCAGCAGTGAGTCGATCAAGTCTAAGCAGTACTTC
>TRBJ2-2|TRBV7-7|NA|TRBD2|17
CASSLDPGGGPAGELFF
TGTGCCAGCAGCTTAGATCCGGGAGGGGGGCCTGCCGGGGAGCTGTTTTTT
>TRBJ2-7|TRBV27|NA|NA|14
CASSLDGTSYEQYF
TGTGCCAGCAGTCTCGACGGGACTTCCTACGAGCAGTACTTC
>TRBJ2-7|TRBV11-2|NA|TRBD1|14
CASSQGQFSYEQYF
TGTGCCAGCAGCCAGGGACAGTTTTCCTACGAGCAGTACTTC
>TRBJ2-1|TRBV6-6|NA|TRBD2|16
CASRRTGTSGMYEQFF
TGTGCCAGCAGACGGACCGGGACTAGCGGGATGTATGAGCAGTTCTTC
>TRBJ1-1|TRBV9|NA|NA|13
CASSTGQNTEAFF
TGTGCCAGCAGCACGGGACAAAACACTGAAGCTTTCTTT
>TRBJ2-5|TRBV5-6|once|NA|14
CASRHLVRRETQYF
TGTGCCAGCAGACATCTGGTCCGGAGGGAGACCCAGTACTTC
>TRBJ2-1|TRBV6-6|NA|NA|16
CASSYLGPTAYNEQFF
TGTGCCAGCAGTTACCTCGGCCCTACCGCCTACAATGAGCAGTTCTTC
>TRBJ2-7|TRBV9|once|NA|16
CASSVGASLYSYEQYF
TGTGCCAGCAGCGTAGGGGCCAGCTTATACTCCTACGAGCAGTACTTC
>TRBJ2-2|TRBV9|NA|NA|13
CASSGASAGELFF
TGTGCCAGCAGCGGGGCCTCTGCCGGGGAGCTGTTTTTT
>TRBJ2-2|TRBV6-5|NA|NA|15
CASSPRPPETGELFF
TGTGCCAGCAGTCCCCGGCCCCCGGAGACCGGGGAGCTGTTTTTT
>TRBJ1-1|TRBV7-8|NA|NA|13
CASSLGGSTEAFF
TGTGCCAGCAGCTTAGGGGGTAGCACTGAAGCTTTCTTT
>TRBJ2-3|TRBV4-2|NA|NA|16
CASSTALSRGTDTQYF
TGTGCCAGCAGCACAGCTTTAAGCAGGGGCACAGATACGCAGTATTTT
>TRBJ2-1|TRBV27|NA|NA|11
CAVYQGSEQFF
TGTGCCGTTTACCAGGGGTCTGAGCAGTTCTTC
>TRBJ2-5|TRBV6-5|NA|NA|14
CATIGPENQETQYF
TGTGCCACCATAGGCCCGGAAAACCAAGAGACCCAGTACTTC
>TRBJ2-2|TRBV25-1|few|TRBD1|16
CASSDPGQGNTGELFF
TGTGCCAGCAGTGACCCGGGACAGGGTAACACCGGGGAGCTGTTTTTT
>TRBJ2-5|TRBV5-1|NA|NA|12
CASSRGVETQYF
TGCGCCAGCAGCCGGGGAGTGGAGACCCAGTACTTC
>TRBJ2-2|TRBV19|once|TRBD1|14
CASLRGQGTGELFF
TGTGCCAGTCTTCGCGGACAGGGGACCGGGGAGCTGTTTTTT
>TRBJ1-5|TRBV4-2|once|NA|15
CASSQDLQGLVPQHF
TGTGCCAGCAGCCAAGACTTGCAGGGGTTGGTGCCCCAGCATTTT
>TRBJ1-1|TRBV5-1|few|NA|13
CASSLAGSSKAFF
TGCGCCAGCAGCTTGGCTGGCAGTTCGAAAGCTTTCTTT
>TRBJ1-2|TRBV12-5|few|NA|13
CASGLVGGYGYTF
TGTGCTAGTGGTTTGGTAGGAGGCTATGGCTACACCTTC
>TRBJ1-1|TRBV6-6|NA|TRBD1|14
CASIRGGMNTEAFF
TGTGCCAGCATCAGGGGGGGTATGAACACTGAAGCTTTCTTT
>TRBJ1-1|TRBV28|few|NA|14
CASPSGGRRTEAFF
TGTGCCAGCCCCTCGGGGGGGCGCAGGACTGAAGCTTTCTTT
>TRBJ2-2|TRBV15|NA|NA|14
CATSSVRGAGELFF
TGTGCCACCAGCAGCGTTCGAGGGGCCGGGGAGCTGTTTTTT
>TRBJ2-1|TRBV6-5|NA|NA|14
CASSYFGEYNEQFF
TGTGCCAGCAGTTACTTTGGGGAGTACAATGAGCAGTTCTTC
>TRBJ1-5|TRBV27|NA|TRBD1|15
CASRGQLNSNQPQHF
TGTGCCAGCAGGGGACAGCTTAATAGCAATCAGCCCCAGCATTTT
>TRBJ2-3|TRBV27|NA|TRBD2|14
CASSLSRESDTQYF
TGTGCCAGCAGTTTGTCGCGGGAGAGTGATACGCAGTATTTT
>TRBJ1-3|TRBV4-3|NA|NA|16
CASSQDRVGSGNTIYF
TGCGCCAGCAGCCAAGATCGGGTCGGTTCTGGAAACACCATATATTTT
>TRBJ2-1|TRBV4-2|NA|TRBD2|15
CASSQGTSGNNEQFF
TGTGCCAGCAGTCAGGGGACTAGCGGAAACAATGAGCAGTTCTTC
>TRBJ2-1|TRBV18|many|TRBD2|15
CASSPPGLGQGEQFF
TGTGCCAGCTCACCACCGGGACTAGGGCAGGGTGAGCAGTTCTTC
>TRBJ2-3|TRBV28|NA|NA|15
CASSFGSGSTDTQYF
TGTGCCAGCAGTTTTGGTAGCGGAAGCACAGATACGCAGTATTTT
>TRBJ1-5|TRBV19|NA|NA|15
CASSMGDSSNQPQHF
TGTGCCAGTAGTATGGGAGACAGTAGCAATCAGCCCCAGCATTTT
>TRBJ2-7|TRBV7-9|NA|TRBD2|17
CASSLTRAGSGSYEQYF
TGTGCCAGCAGCTTAACCCGAGCGGGGAGCGGGAGCTACGAGCAGTACTTC
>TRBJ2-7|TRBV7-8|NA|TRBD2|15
CASSALLAAGYEQYF
TGTGCCAGCAGCGCATTACTAGCGGCAGGGTACGAGCAGTACTTC
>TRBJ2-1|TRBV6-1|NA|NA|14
CASSESSLYNEQFF
TGTGCCAGCAGTGAATCTTCCCTATACAATGAGCAGTTCTTC
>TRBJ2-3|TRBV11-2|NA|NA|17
CASSLVSVALVTDTQYF
TGTGCCAGCAGCTTAGTGAGTGTTGCGTTAGTCACAGATACGCAGTATTTT
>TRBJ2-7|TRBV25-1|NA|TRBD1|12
CASGTGPYEQYF
TGTGCCAGCGGGACAGGTCCCTACGAGCAGTACTTC
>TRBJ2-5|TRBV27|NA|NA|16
CASSLVGTHPRETQYF
TGTGCCAGCAGTTTGGTTGGGACACATCCAAGGGAGACCCAGTACTTC